Listed below are T cell receptor beta chains from one sample, sequenced in a study of cytomegalovirus exposure and HLA in healthy donors. Libraries were prepared by immunoSEQ multiplex PCR; TCRdb keeps only in-frame clonotypes and omits some of them. The sample has hundreds of thousands of clones, more than 80% seen once. Sequencing was performed on PBMCs. Receptor source: a woman under 30 in good health and CMV-seronegative. Both conserved end residues are part of each CDR3. A D gene is named only where the DNA matches it firmly. Some rows have no size entry. The others give once, few or many, or a class for an expanded clone.

CDR3 protein: CASTFYANYGYTF
CDR3 DNA: TGTGCCAGCACTTTCTACGCTAACTATGGCTACACCTTC
D gene: NA
V gene: TRBV2
J gene: TRBJ1-2
clone size: NA

CDR3 protein: CASSFSGHIPGTSGYGYTF
CDR3 DNA: TGTGCCAGCAGTTTTTCCGGACACATCCCCGGGACTTCAGGCTATGGCTACACCTTC
D gene: NA
V gene: TRBV28
J gene: TRBJ1-2
clone size: NA

CDR3 protein: CASSSRRLAGATGELFF
CDR3 DNA: TGTGCCAGCAGTTCTCGGCGGCTAGCGGGAGCCACCGGGGAGCTGTTTTTT
D gene: TRBD2
V gene: TRBV27
J gene: TRBJ2-2
clone size: NA

CDR3 protein: CASSPYGGGEADTQYF
CDR3 DNA: TGTGCCAGCAGCCCCTATGGGGGAGGTGAGGCGGATACGCAGTATTTT
D gene: NA
V gene: TRBV27
J gene: TRBJ2-3
clone size: NA

CDR3 protein: CASSRETATYEQYF
CDR3 DNA: TGCGCCAGCAGCCGGGAGACTGCTACCTACGAGCAGTACTTC
D gene: NA
V gene: TRBV5-1
J gene: TRBJ2-7
clone size: NA

CDR3 protein: CALPAAQGGNSPLHF
CDR3 DNA: TGTGCCCTTCCCGCGGCCCAAGGTGGTAATTCACCCCTCCACTTT
D gene: NA
V gene: TRBV2
J gene: TRBJ1-6
clone size: NA

CDR3 protein: CASSLVQDGELFF
CDR3 DNA: TGTGCCAGCAGCTTAGTACAGGACGGGGAGCTGTTTTTT
D gene: NA
V gene: TRBV7-8
J gene: TRBJ2-2
clone size: few

CDR3 protein: CASSPIGQGRLDYEQYF
CDR3 DNA: TGTGCCAGCAGTCCGATCGGACAGGGGCGCTTGGACTACGAGCAGTACTTC
D gene: TRBD1
V gene: TRBV27
J gene: TRBJ2-7
clone size: once

CDR3 protein: CASSPTRDRPYGYTF
CDR3 DNA: TGCGCCAGCAGCCCGACCCGGGACAGGCCTTATGGCTACACCTTC
D gene: TRBD1
V gene: TRBV4-1
J gene: TRBJ1-2
clone size: NA

CDR3 protein: CAWVPLGPEAFF
CDR3 DNA: TGTGCCTGGGTCCCCCTGGGCCCTGAAGCTTTCTTT
D gene: NA
V gene: TRBV30
J gene: TRBJ1-1
clone size: NA

CDR3 protein: CASRSGTAQGSYTF
CDR3 DNA: TGTGCCAGCAGGAGTGGGACAGCCCAAGGGAGCTACACCTTC
D gene: TRBD1
V gene: TRBV6-1
J gene: TRBJ1-2
clone size: NA

CDR3 protein: CASSPRPAVTYNEQFF
CDR3 DNA: TGTGCCAGCAGCCCCCGCCCCGCGGTGACCTACAATGAGCAGTTCTTC
D gene: NA
V gene: TRBV7-2
J gene: TRBJ2-1
clone size: once

CDR3 protein: CAIGEHGPEQPQHF
CDR3 DNA: TGTGCCATCGGGGAGCACGGGCCAGAGCAGCCCCAGCATTTT
D gene: NA
V gene: TRBV10-3
J gene: TRBJ1-5
clone size: NA

CDR3 protein: CASSAQPGAGDNEQFF
CDR3 DNA: TGTGCCAGCAGCGCTCAGCCCGGAGCGGGGGACAATGAGCAGTTCTTC
D gene: TRBD2
V gene: TRBV27
J gene: TRBJ2-1
clone size: NA

CDR3 protein: CASSAGTSLYNEQFF
CDR3 DNA: TGTGCCAGCAGCGCGGGGACTAGCCTCTACAATGAGCAGTTCTTC
D gene: TRBD2
V gene: TRBV4-2
J gene: TRBJ2-1
clone size: NA

CDR3 protein: CASSTSSAQETQYF
CDR3 DNA: TGTGCCAGTAGTACATCTAGCGCACAAGAGACCCAGTACTTC
D gene: NA
V gene: TRBV19
J gene: TRBJ2-5
clone size: NA

CDR3 protein: CAWSKLGGLNSDEQFF
CDR3 DNA: TGTGCCTGGAGCAAATTAGGGGGATTGAATTCCGATGAGCAGTTCTTC
D gene: NA
V gene: TRBV30
J gene: TRBJ2-1
clone size: NA

CDR3 protein: CASSYSRRRGGDEQYF
CDR3 DNA: TGTGCCAGCAGTTACTCCCGAAGGCGAGGAGGGGACGAGCAGTACTTC
D gene: NA
V gene: TRBV6-5
J gene: TRBJ2-7
clone size: NA

CDR3 protein: CASSGTSGASYEQYF
CDR3 DNA: TGCGCCAGCAGTGGAACTAGCGGGGCCTCCTACGAGCAGTACTTC
D gene: TRBD2
V gene: TRBV10-1
J gene: TRBJ2-7
clone size: NA

CDR3 protein: CASSKGQEETLKAFF
CDR3 DNA: TGCGCCAGCAGCAAAGGGCAGGAGGAAACGTTGAAAGCTTTCTTT
D gene: NA
V gene: TRBV5-1
J gene: TRBJ1-1
clone size: NA

CDR3 protein: CASSLGPMSYEQYF
CDR3 DNA: TGTGCCAGCAGCTTGGGCCCTATGTCATACGAGCAGTACTTC
D gene: NA
V gene: TRBV5-4
J gene: TRBJ2-7
clone size: few

CDR3 protein: CASSLGTESYEQYF
CDR3 DNA: TGTGCCAGCAGCTTAGGGACAGAATCCTACGAGCAGTACTTC
D gene: NA
V gene: TRBV7-9
J gene: TRBJ2-7
clone size: few

CDR3 protein: CAWNQVSGNTIYF
CDR3 DNA: TGTGCCTGGAATCAGGTCTCTGGAAACACCATATATTTT
D gene: NA
V gene: TRBV30
J gene: TRBJ1-3
clone size: few